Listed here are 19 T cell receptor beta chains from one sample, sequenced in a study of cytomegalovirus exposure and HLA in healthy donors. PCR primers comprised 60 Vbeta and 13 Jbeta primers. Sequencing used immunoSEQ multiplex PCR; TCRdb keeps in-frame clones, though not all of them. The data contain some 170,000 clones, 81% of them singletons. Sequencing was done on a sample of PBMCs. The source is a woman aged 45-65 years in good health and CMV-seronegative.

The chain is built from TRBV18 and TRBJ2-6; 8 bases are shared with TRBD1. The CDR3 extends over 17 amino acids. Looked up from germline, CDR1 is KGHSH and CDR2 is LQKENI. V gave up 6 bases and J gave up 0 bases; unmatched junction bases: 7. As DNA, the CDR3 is TGTGCCAGCTCTCGGGGACAGGTTTACTCTGGGGCCAACGTCCTGACTTTC. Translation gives CASSRGQVYSGANVLTF.

As DNA, the CDR3 is TGTGCCAGCAGCGAGGGGGTCCGAGATACGCAGTATTTT. Translated, it gives CASSEGVRDTQYF. This chain links TRBV9 with TRBJ2-3, with D perhaps matching TRBD1 (6 bases). Germline V gene lookup returns CDR1 SGDLS and CDR2 YYNGEE. V lost 3 bases, J lost 5 bases, and 10 bases lay in between. This CDR3 spans 13 amino acids.

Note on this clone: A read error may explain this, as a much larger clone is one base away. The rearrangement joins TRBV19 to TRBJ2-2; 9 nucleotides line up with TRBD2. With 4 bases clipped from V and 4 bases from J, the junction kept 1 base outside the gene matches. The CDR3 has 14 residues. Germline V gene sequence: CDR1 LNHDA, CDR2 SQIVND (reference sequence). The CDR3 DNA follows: TGTGCCAGTAGTAGCGGGGGGGCCACCGGGGAGCTGTTTTTT. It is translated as CASSSGGATGELFF.

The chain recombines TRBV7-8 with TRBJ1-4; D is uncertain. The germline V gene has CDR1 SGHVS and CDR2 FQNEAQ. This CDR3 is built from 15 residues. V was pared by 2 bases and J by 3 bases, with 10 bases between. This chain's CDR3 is CASSLLREANEKLFF. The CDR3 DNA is TGTGCCAGCAGCTTACTCCGGGAAGCTAATGAAAAACTGTTTTTT.

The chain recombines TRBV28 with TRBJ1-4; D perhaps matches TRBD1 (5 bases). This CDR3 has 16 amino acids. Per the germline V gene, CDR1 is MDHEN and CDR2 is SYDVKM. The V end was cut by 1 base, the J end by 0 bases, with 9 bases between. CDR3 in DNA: TGTGCCAGCAGTTTATTGGGGGGTACAACTAATGAAAAACTGTTTTTT. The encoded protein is CASSLLGGTTNEKLFF.

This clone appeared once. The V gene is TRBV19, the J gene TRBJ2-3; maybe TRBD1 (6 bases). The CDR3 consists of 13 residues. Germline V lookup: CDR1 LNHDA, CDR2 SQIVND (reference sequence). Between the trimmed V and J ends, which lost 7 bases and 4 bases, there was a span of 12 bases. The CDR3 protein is CASTQPGADTQYF. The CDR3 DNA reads TGTGCCAGTACCCAACCAGGGGCAGATACGCAGTATTTT.

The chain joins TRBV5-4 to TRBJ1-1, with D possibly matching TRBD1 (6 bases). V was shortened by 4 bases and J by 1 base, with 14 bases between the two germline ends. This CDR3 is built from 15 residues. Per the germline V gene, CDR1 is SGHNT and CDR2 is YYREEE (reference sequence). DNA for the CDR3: TGTGCCAGCAGCCGCGAGACAGGCGCGAACACTGAAGCTTTCTTT. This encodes CASSRETGANTEAFF.

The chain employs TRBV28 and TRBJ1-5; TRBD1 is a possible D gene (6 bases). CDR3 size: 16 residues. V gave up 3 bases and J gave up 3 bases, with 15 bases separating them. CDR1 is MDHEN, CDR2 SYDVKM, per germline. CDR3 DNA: TGTGCCAGCAGTTTTTCAGGGGCGAATGCCAATCAGCCCCAGCATTTT. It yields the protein CASSFSGANANQPQHF.

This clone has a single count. CDR3 coding DNA: TGTGCCAGCAGTTTATGGGCAGGGGGTGTCTACACCTTC. The encoded protein is CASSLWAGGVYTF. The chain employs TRBV28 and TRBJ1-2, with 7 positions matching TRBD1. The CDR3 length is 13 residues. V shed 0 bases, J shed 10 bases, and the junction held 5 bases outside the gene matches. Germline V gives CDR1 MDHEN, CDR2 SYDVKM.

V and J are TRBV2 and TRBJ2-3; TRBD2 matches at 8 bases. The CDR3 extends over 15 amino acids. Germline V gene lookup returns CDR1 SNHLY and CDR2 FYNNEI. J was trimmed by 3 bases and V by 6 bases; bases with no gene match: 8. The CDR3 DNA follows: TGTGCCAGCAGAGCCACGGGGGGGCGGACAGATACGCAGTATTTT. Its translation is CASRATGGRTDTQYF.

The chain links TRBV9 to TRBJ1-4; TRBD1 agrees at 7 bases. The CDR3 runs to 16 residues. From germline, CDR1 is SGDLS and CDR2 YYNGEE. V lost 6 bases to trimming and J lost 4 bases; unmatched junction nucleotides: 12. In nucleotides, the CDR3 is TGTGCCAGCACCATTGGGGTGGGGACAGTTAATGAAAAACTGTTTTTT. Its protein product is CASTIGVGTVNEKLFF.

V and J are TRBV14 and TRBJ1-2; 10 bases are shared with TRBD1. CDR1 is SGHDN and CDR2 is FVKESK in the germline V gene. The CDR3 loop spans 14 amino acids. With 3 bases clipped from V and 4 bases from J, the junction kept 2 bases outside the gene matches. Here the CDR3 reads CASSQRQGAYGYTF. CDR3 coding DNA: TGTGCCAGCAGCCAGAGACAGGGGGCCTATGGCTACACCTTC.

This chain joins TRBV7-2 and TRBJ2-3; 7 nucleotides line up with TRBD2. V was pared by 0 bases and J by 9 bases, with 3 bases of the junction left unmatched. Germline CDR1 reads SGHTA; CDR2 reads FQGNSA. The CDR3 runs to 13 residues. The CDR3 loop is CASSLAGEGTQYF. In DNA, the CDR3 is TGTGCCAGCAGCTTAGCCGGGGAGGGGACGCAGTATTTT.

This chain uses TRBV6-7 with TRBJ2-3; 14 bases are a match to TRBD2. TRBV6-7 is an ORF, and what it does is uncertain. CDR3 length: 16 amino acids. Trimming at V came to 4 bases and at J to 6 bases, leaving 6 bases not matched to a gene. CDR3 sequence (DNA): TGTGCCAGCAGTTCTCCGGGACTAGCGGGAGTGGATACGCAGTATTTT. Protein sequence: CASSSPGLAGVDTQYF.

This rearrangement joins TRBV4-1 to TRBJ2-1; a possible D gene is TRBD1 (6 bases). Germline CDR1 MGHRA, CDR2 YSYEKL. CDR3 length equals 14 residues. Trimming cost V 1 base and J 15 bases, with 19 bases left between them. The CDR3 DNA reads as TGCGCCAGCAGCCAAGCGTCACTACAGGGTATATTGTTCTTC. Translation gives CASSQASLQGILFF.

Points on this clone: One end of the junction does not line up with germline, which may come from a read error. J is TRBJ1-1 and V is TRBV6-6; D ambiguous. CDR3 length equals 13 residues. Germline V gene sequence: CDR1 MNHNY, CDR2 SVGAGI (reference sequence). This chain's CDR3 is CASSRGFNIEAFF. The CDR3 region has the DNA TGTGCCAGCTCGCGAGGGTTCAACATTGAAGCTTTCTTT.

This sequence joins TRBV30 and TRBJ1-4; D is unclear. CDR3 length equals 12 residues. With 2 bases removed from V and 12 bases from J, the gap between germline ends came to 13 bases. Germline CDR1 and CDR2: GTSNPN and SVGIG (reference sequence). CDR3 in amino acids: CAWSPGRNELFF. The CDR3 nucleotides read TGTGCCTGGAGTCCCGGTAGAAATGAACTGTTTTTT.

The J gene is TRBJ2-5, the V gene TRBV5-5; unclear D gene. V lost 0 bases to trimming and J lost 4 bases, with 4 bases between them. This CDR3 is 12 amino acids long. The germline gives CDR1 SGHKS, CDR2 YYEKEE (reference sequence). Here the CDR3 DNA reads TGTGCCAGCAGCTTGGGCAGAGAGACCCAGTACTTC. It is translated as CASSLGRETQYF.

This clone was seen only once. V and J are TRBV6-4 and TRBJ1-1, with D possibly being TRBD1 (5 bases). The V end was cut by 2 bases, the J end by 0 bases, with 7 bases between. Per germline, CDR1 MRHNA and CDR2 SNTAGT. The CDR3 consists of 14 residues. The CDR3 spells CASSDKQVNTEAFF. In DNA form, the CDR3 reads TGTGCCAGCAGTGACAAACAGGTGAACACTGAAGCTTTCTTT.